Listed below are T cell receptor beta chains from one sample, sequenced in a study of T cell responses to AZD1222 COVID-19 vaccine. Measured with immunoSEQ multiplex PCR; TCRdb has only the in-frame clones, and not every one. The repertoire holds some 96,000 clones, with around 84% as singletons. Sequencing was performed on peripheral blood, taken 28 days after the second AZD1222 dose. The receptors were gathered from an adult who received the AZD1222 COVID-19 vaccine. CDR3s include the opening cysteine and the closing phenylalanine or tryptophan. A D gene is named only where the DNA matches it firmly. The listing skips clone size in some rows; elsewhere it reads once, few, many or a size class.

clone size: -
V gene: TRBV18
D gene: -
J gene: TRBJ1-1
CDR3 DNA: TGTGCCAGCTCACCACCGCGGACTACGAACACTGAAGCTTTCTTT
CDR3 protein: CASSPPRTTNTEAFF

clone size: -
V gene: TRBV4-3
D gene: TRBD2
J gene: TRBJ2-7
CDR3 DNA: TGCGCCAGCAGCCAAGCGACGGGGGGCGAGCAGTACTTC
CDR3 protein: CASSQATGGEQYF

clone size: -
V gene: TRBV2
D gene: TRBD1
J gene: TRBJ1-2
CDR3 DNA: TGTGCCAGCAGTAGCAGGACAGGTGGCTACACCTTC
CDR3 protein: CASSSRTGGYTF

clone size: -
V gene: TRBV3-1/TRBV3-2
D gene: -
J gene: TRBJ1-2
CDR3 DNA: TGTGCCAGCAGCCTGCGGGGTTATGGCTACACCTTC
CDR3 protein: CASSLRGYGYTF

clone size: -
V gene: TRBV11-2
D gene: TRBD1
J gene: TRBJ2-1
CDR3 DNA: TGTGCCAGCAGTCCCGGGACAGGGGAATACAATGAGCAGTTCTTC
CDR3 protein: CASSPGTGEYNEQFF

clone size: -
V gene: TRBV4-2
D gene: TRBD1
J gene: TRBJ1-6
CDR3 DNA: TGTGCCAGCAGCCGCGACAGGGGGAATTCACCCCTCCACTTT
CDR3 protein: CASSRDRGNSPLHF

clone size: -
V gene: TRBV6-2/TRBV6-3
D gene: TRBD1
J gene: TRBJ1-6
CDR3 DNA: TGTGCCAGCAGTTCTTCCCGACCAGGGACAGGAAATTCACCCCTCCACTTT
CDR3 protein: CASSSSRPGTGNSPLHF

clone size: -
V gene: TRBV7-8
D gene: TRBD1
J gene: TRBJ1-1
CDR3 DNA: TGTGCCAGCAGTCCGGCGACAGGGGGACAAGCTTTCTTT
CDR3 protein: CASSPATGGQAFF

clone size: -
V gene: TRBV7-9
D gene: -
J gene: TRBJ1-4
CDR3 DNA: TGTGCCAGCAGTTTCTCAGGGAAGCGGGGTGAAAAACTGTTTTTT
CDR3 protein: CASSFSGKRGEKLFF

clone size: -
V gene: TRBV12-1
D gene: -
J gene: TRBJ1-1
CDR3 DNA: TGTGCCAGCAGCTTTGCGGTTCTGCCCTGGGGACAGGTTATGAACACTGAAGCTTTCTTT
CDR3 protein: CASSFAVLPWGQVMNTEAFF

clone size: -
V gene: TRBV6-6
D gene: -
J gene: TRBJ2-3
CDR3 DNA: TGTGCCAGCAGTTACTCTGAGATGCTAGCGGATACGCAGTATTTT
CDR3 protein: CASSYSEMLADTQYF

clone size: few
V gene: TRBV10-2
D gene: -
J gene: TRBJ1-1
CDR3 DNA: TGCGCCAGCAGTGAGAACCCGGACACTGAAGCTTTCTTT
CDR3 protein: CASSENPDTEAFF

clone size: -
V gene: TRBV4-1
D gene: -
J gene: TRBJ2-5
CDR3 DNA: TGCGCCAGCAGCCAAGTTATGGGTCGAGAGACCCAGTACTTC
CDR3 protein: CASSQVMGRETQYF

clone size: -
V gene: TRBV19
D gene: -
J gene: TRBJ1-3
CDR3 DNA: TGTGCCAGTAGAAAGAGCTCTGGAAACACCATATATTTT
CDR3 protein: CASRKSSGNTIYF

clone size: -
V gene: TRBV19
D gene: -
J gene: TRBJ2-1
CDR3 DNA: TGTGCCAGTAGTATGGCGGGGGACAACAATGAGCAGTTCTTC
CDR3 protein: CASSMAGDNNEQFF

clone size: -
V gene: TRBV27
D gene: -
J gene: TRBJ1-4
CDR3 DNA: TGTGCCAGCAGTCAGTGGGCCCCCTTGGCCGCAACTAATGAAAAACTGTTTTTT
CDR3 protein: CASSQWAPLAATNEKLFF

clone size: -
V gene: TRBV12-3/TRBV12-4
D gene: -
J gene: TRBJ1-5
CDR3 DNA: TGTGCCAGCAGTTTCAGTGGTAATCAGCCCCAGCATTTT
CDR3 protein: CASSFSGNQPQHF

clone size: few
V gene: TRBV3-1/TRBV3-2
D gene: -
J gene: TRBJ1-5
CDR3 DNA: TGTGCCAGCAGCCAGGTAGGGGGGAATCAGCCCCAGCATTTT
CDR3 protein: CASSQVGGNQPQHF

clone size: -
V gene: TRBV27
D gene: -
J gene: TRBJ1-1
CDR3 DNA: TGTGCCAGCAGCCCTTGGGGCATGAACACTGAAGCTTTCTTT
CDR3 protein: CASSPWGMNTEAFF

clone size: -
V gene: TRBV12-1
D gene: -
J gene: TRBJ2-3
CDR3 DNA: TGTGCCAGCAGCCTATCAGCGGGGGGCAAACATAACACAGATACGCAGTATTTT
CDR3 protein: CASSLSAGGKHNTDTQYF

clone size: few
V gene: TRBV2
D gene: -
J gene: TRBJ2-6
CDR3 DNA: TGTGCCAGCTCCCGCTTTAGGGGGGCAGGGGCCAACGTCCTGACTTTC
CDR3 protein: CASSRFRGAGANVLTF

clone size: -
V gene: TRBV19
D gene: TRBD2
J gene: TRBJ2-2
CDR3 DNA: TGTGCCAGTAGGCCGTTAGGCGGGGGGGCTACCGGGGAGCTGTTTTTT
CDR3 protein: CASRPLGGGATGELFF

clone size: few
V gene: TRBV5-1
D gene: -
J gene: TRBJ2-5
CDR3 DNA: TGCGCCAGCAGGAGGGACCTCGCAGAGACCCAGTACTTC
CDR3 protein: CASRRDLAETQYF

clone size: -
V gene: TRBV3-1/TRBV3-2
D gene: TRBD1
J gene: TRBJ2-5
CDR3 DNA: TGTGCCAGCAGCCAAGGCCGGGGACAGGAGGGGGGGACCCAGTACTTC
CDR3 protein: CASSQGRGQEGGTQYF

clone size: -
V gene: TRBV19
D gene: TRBD1
J gene: TRBJ2-7
CDR3 DNA: TGTGCCAGGGGGGGGCCTCGGGACAGGGAACTTTCCTACGAGCAGTACTTC
CDR3 protein: CARGGPRDRELSYEQYF

clone size: -
V gene: TRBV5-4
D gene: -
J gene: TRBJ2-5
CDR3 DNA: TGTGCCAGCAGCGTGGAGCGGGTTGGGGGGGAGACCCAGTACTTC
CDR3 protein: CASSVERVGGETQYF

clone size: -
V gene: TRBV19
D gene: -
J gene: TRBJ1-5
CDR3 DNA: TGTGCCAGTAGTATCTACGGGACGAGCAATCAGCCCCAGCATTTT
CDR3 protein: CASSIYGTSNQPQHF

clone size: -
V gene: TRBV7-9
D gene: TRBD1
J gene: TRBJ2-3
CDR3 DNA: TGTGCCAGCAGCTTAGGCCAGGGGGATTCCAACACAGATACGCAGTATTTT
CDR3 protein: CASSLGQGDSNTDTQYF

clone size: -
V gene: TRBV18
D gene: -
J gene: TRBJ2-4
CDR3 DNA: TGTGCCAGCTCACCACCTGATAGGGGCGGCAACATTCAGTACTTC
CDR3 protein: CASSPPDRGGNIQYF

clone size: -
V gene: TRBV5-1
D gene: -
J gene: TRBJ2-1
CDR3 DNA: TGCGCCAGCAGCTTCCAGGGGCATGAGCAGTTCTTC
CDR3 protein: CASSFQGHEQFF

clone size: few
V gene: TRBV29-1
D gene: TRBD1
J gene: TRBJ1-2
CDR3 DNA: TGCAGCGTTGATAGGTCGACAGGGAATAACTATGGCTACACCTTC
CDR3 protein: CSVDRSTGNNYGYTF

clone size: -
V gene: TRBV3-1/TRBV3-2
D gene: TRBD2
J gene: TRBJ2-2
CDR3 DNA: TGTGCCAGCAGCCAACCTAGCGGGAGGACCACCGGGGAGCTGTTTTTT
CDR3 protein: CASSQPSGRTTGELFF

clone size: few
V gene: TRBV7-2
D gene: -
J gene: TRBJ1-2
CDR3 DNA: TGTGCCAGCAGCTTAGCGCAGGGGCTGAAGGGGGGCTACACCTTC
CDR3 protein: CASSLAQGLKGGYTF

clone size: -
V gene: TRBV28
D gene: -
J gene: TRBJ2-5
CDR3 DNA: TGTGCCAGCATCCGGGCCGAGACCCAGTACTTC
CDR3 protein: CASIRAETQYF

clone size: once
V gene: TRBV7-8
D gene: -
J gene: TRBJ2-2
CDR3 DNA: TGTGCCAGCAGCTCTGCCGACGGGGAGCTGTTTTTT
CDR3 protein: CASSSADGELFF

clone size: -
V gene: TRBV16
D gene: -
J gene: TRBJ1-1
CDR3 DNA: TGTGCCAGCAGCCTGCAAGGGGAGAACACTGAAGCTTTCTTT
CDR3 protein: CASSLQGENTEAFF

clone size: once
V gene: TRBV3-1/TRBV3-2
D gene: -
J gene: TRBJ1-1
CDR3 DNA: TGTGCCAGCAGCCAAGTGGGGAGAGACACTGAAGCTTTCTTT
CDR3 protein: CASSQVGRDTEAFF

clone size: -
V gene: TRBV10-3
D gene: -
J gene: TRBJ1-1
CDR3 DNA: TGTGCCATCAGCCCTAAGGTCGGGGTAGCGGGCACTGAAGCTTTCTTT
CDR3 protein: CAISPKVGVAGTEAFF

clone size: -
V gene: TRBV27
D gene: -
J gene: TRBJ2-7
CDR3 DNA: TGTGCCAGCAAACGGGTGGGGCAGGGGCTTCCCTACGAGCAGTACTTC
CDR3 protein: CASKRVGQGLPYEQYF

clone size: -
V gene: TRBV2
D gene: TRBD1
J gene: TRBJ2-7
CDR3 DNA: TGTGCCAGCAGCGTCCGGGACAGTTCCTACGAGCAGTACTTC
CDR3 protein: CASSVRDSSYEQYF

clone size: -
V gene: TRBV7-8
D gene: TRBD1
J gene: TRBJ1-1
CDR3 DNA: TGTGCCAGCAGTATCGACAGGGTGAACACTGAAGCTTTCTTT
CDR3 protein: CASSIDRVNTEAFF

clone size: -
V gene: TRBV6-5
D gene: -
J gene: TRBJ1-2
CDR3 DNA: TGTGCCAGCAGCGTCAGGGAAGGGTATGGCTACACCTTC
CDR3 protein: CASSVREGYGYTF

clone size: -
V gene: TRBV6-1
D gene: TRBD1
J gene: TRBJ1-5
CDR3 DNA: TGTGCCAGCAGTGAGGGACAGGGGAGCAATCAGCCCCAGCATTTT
CDR3 protein: CASSEGQGSNQPQHF

clone size: -
V gene: TRBV6-5
D gene: TRBD1
J gene: TRBJ2-7
CDR3 DNA: TGTGCCAGCAGTCGGGACAGTTACTACGAGCAGTACTTC
CDR3 protein: CASSRDSYYEQYF

clone size: -
V gene: TRBV28
D gene: TRBD1
J gene: TRBJ2-5
CDR3 DNA: TGTGCCAGCAGTTATGTGGGACAGGGAGGGGAGACCCAGTACTTC
CDR3 protein: CASSYVGQGGETQYF

clone size: -
V gene: TRBV3-1/TRBV3-2
D gene: -
J gene: TRBJ2-7
CDR3 DNA: TGTGCCAGCAGCCAAGGCTTTTCACCCGAGCAGTACTTC
CDR3 protein: CASSQGFSPEQYF

clone size: -
V gene: TRBV29-1
D gene: -
J gene: TRBJ1-1
CDR3 DNA: TGCAGCGTTGAAGGGCAGGCGGTTGGGGCTTTCTTT
CDR3 protein: CSVEGQAVGAFF

clone size: -
V gene: TRBV7-9
D gene: -
J gene: TRBJ2-5
CDR3 DNA: TGTGCCAGCAGCTTAGTGGGCCGGAAGGAGACCCAGTACTTC
CDR3 protein: CASSLVGRKETQYF

clone size: -
V gene: TRBV29-1
D gene: TRBD1
J gene: TRBJ1-1
CDR3 DNA: TGCAGCGTGGGACAGGGAGAGGGCACTGAAGCTTTCTTT
CDR3 protein: CSVGQGEGTEAFF

clone size: -
V gene: TRBV28
D gene: TRBD1
J gene: TRBJ1-1
CDR3 DNA: TGTGCCAGCAGTTCCGGACAGGGAGACACTGAAGCTTTCTTT
CDR3 protein: CASSSGQGDTEAFF

clone size: -
V gene: TRBV14
D gene: -
J gene: TRBJ2-4
CDR3 DNA: TGTGCCAGCAGCCAAGATCTATCGAGAAACATTCAGTACTTC
CDR3 protein: CASSQDLSRNIQYF

clone size: -
V gene: TRBV9
D gene: -
J gene: TRBJ1-2
CDR3 DNA: TGTGCCAGCAGCCCCCTTGAGGGGAACGGCTACACCTTC
CDR3 protein: CASSPLEGNGYTF

clone size: -
V gene: TRBV27
D gene: -
J gene: TRBJ1-5
CDR3 DNA: TGTGCCAGCAGTTTAAGTTTACCGGGGTCAAATCAGCCCCAGCATTTT
CDR3 protein: CASSLSLPGSNQPQHF

clone size: few
V gene: TRBV18
D gene: -
J gene: TRBJ1-4
CDR3 DNA: TGTGCCAGCTCACCCAGGACAGCAACTAATGAAAAACTGTTTTTT
CDR3 protein: CASSPRTATNEKLFF

clone size: once
V gene: TRBV3-1/TRBV3-2
D gene: -
J gene: TRBJ1-2
CDR3 DNA: TGTGCCAGCAGCCGCGGAAGGGGGGACGGCTACACCTTC
CDR3 protein: CASSRGRGDGYTF

clone size: -
V gene: TRBV7-7
D gene: TRBD1
J gene: TRBJ2-5
CDR3 DNA: TGTGCCAGCAGCTCAACGACAGGGGGAAGAGAGACCCAGTACTTC
CDR3 protein: CASSSTTGGRETQYF

clone size: once
V gene: TRBV10-3
D gene: -
J gene: TRBJ2-5
CDR3 DNA: TGTGCCATCAGTGAGTCGAGACTGACCCAAGAGACCCAGTACTTC
CDR3 protein: CAISESRLTQETQYF